This TCR beta chain was observed in a study of blood T cell repertoires in COVID-19. Overall study context: Sites across the United States, Italy and Spain contributed samples from acute and convalescent COVID-19. Sample material is recorded as cDNA or gDNA derived from T cells, B-cell-depleted T cells, or PBMCs.

The germline CDR1 and CDR2 sequences are LGHDT and YNNKEL (reference sequence). Trimming removed 1 base from V and 1 base from J, with 7 bases in between. This CDR3 has 14 amino acids. In the original workflow: How many nucleated cells were present was estimated from reference gene primer amplification. TCRdb's copy holds only in-frame clones and misses some; the assay was immunoSEQ multiplex PCR. D and trimming come from the DNA, and the V and J calls and clone size come from that table. The profile shows some 180,000 clones, more than 70% of them singletons. The TCR sequence derives from a woman at least 80 years old with active or convalescent COVID-19. The sequenced sample was peripheral blood. The chain has TRBV3-1 (or the pseudogene TRBV3-2) and TRBJ1-1; D unresolved. The CDR3 protein is CASSQVAENTEAFF. DNA of the CDR3: TGTGCCAGCAGCCAAGTGGCGGAGAACACTGAAGCTTTCTTT.